One TCR beta chain is described in this entry. The target antigen is unknown. The conserved final phenylalanine or tryptophan is absent from the CDR3, which likely points to a read error. No DNA is shown, since the ends of the CDR3 on it are uncertain; the CDR3 is the one TCRdb lists. With termini counted, the CDR3 has 12 amino acids. The germline V gene has CDR1 SGDLS and CDR2 YYNGEE. According to the study, genomic DNA was the template for TCR beta VDJ and CDR3 profiling. MiXCR, run by TCRdb on the reads, gives a single entry per CDR3 protein. The table shows some 410,000 distinct CDR3 sequences, with just under 70% occurring only once. This sample is drawn from a study of CD8+CD57+ T cells in acquired aplastic anemia. Study results and caveats: Shared by patients and controls, nearly 30 CD8+ CDR3s were abundant in patients.

The sample comprised sorted CD4+, CD8+, or CD8+CD57+ T cells (not recorded which) from PBMCs. The chain carries TRBV9 and TRBJ1-2; the DNA was not used to check the table's D call, TRBD1. The sequence was obtained from a human donor in good health, serving as a control. Here the CDR3 reads CASSPRQGTSTV.